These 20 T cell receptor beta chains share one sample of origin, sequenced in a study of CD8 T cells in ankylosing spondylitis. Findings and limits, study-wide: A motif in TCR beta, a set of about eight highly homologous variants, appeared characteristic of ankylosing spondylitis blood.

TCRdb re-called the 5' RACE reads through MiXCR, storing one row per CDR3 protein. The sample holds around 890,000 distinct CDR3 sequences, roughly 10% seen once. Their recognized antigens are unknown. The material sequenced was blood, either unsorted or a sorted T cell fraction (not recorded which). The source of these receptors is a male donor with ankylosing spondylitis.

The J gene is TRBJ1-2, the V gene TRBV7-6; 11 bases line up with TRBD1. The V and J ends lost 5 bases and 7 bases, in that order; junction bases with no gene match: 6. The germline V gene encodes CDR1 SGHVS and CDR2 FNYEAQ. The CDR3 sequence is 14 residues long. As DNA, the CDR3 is TGTGCCAGCAGCATGGACAGGGGGCGCATTGGCTACACCTTC. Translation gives CASSMDRGRIGYTF.

The CDR3 loop is CASSFNRATGELFF. As DNA, the CDR3 is TGTGCCAGCAGCTTTAACAGAGCCACCGGGGAGCTGTTTTTT. This chain links TRBV7-2 with TRBJ2-2; D is unresolved. Trimming took off 3 bases at V and 4 bases at J, with 9 bases between the two ends. This CDR3 has 14 amino acids. Looked up from germline, CDR1 is SGHTA and CDR2 is FQGNSA.

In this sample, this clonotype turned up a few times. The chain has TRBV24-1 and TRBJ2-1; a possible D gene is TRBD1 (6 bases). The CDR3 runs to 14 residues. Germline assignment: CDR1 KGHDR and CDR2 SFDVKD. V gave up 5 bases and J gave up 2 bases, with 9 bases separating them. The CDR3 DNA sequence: TGTGCCACCAGTGGGGGGCTGACCTACAATGAGCAGTTCTTC. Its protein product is CATSGGLTYNEQFF.

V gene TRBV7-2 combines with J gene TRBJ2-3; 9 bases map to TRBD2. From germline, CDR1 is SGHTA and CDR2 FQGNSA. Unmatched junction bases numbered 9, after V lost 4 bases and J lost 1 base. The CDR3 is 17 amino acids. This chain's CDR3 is CASSSTGQRGGTDTQYF. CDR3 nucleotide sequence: TGTGCCAGCAGCTCCACCGGCCAGCGGGGGGGCACAGATACGCAGTATTTT. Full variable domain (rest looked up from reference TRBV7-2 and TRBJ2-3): GAGVSQSPSNKVTEKGKDVELRCDPISGHTALYWYRQSLGQGLEFLIYFQGNSAPDKSGLPSDRFSAERTGGSVSTLTIQRTQQEDSAVYLCASSSTGQRGGTDTQYFGPGTRLTVL.

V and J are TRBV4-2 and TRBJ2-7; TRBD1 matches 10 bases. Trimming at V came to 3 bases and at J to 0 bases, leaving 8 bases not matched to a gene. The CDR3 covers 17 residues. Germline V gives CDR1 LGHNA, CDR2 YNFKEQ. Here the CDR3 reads CASSHAGTGVSSYEQYF. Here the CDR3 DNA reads TGTGCCAGCAGCCATGCCGGGACAGGGGTTAGCTCCTACGAGCAGTACTTC.

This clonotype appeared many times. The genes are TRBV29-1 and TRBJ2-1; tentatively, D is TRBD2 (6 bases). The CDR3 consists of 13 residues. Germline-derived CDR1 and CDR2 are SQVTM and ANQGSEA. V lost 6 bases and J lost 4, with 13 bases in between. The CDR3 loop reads CSVESGTYNEQFF. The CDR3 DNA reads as TGCAGCGTCGAATCCGGGACTTACAATGAGCAGTTCTTC.

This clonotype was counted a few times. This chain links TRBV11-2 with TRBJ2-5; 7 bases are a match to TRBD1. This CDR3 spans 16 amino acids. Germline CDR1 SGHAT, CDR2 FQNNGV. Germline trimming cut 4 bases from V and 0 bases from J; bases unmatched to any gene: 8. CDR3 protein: CASSYPRDSYQETQYF. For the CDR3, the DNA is TGTGCCAGCAGCTATCCTCGGGACAGTTACCAAGAGACCCAGTACTTC.

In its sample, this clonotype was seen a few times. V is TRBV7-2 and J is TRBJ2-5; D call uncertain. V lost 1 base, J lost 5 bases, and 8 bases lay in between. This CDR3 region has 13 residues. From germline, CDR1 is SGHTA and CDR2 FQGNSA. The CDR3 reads CASSLGSHETQYF. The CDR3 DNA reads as TGTGCCAGCAGCTTAGGCAGTCATGAGACCCAGTACTTC. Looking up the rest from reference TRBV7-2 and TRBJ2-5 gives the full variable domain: GAGVSQSPSNKVTEKGKDVELRCDPISGHTALYWYRQSLGQGLEFLIYFQGNSAPDKSGLPSDRFSAERTGGSVSTLTIQRTQQEDSAVYLCASSLGSHETQYFGPGTRLLVL.

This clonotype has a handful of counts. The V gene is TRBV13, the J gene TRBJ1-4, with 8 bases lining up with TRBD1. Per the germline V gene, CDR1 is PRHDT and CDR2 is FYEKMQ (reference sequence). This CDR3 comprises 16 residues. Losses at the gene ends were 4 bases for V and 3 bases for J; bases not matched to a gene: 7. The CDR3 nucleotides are TGTGCCAGCAGCTCCGCGACAGGGGCTGCTAATGAAAAACTGTTTTTT. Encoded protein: CASSSATGAANEKLFF. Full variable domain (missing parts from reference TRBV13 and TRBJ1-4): AAGVIQSPRHLIKEKRETATLKCYPIPRHDTVYWYQQGPGQDPQFLISFYEKMQSDKGSIPDRFSAQQFSDYHSELNMSSLELGDSALYFCASSSATGAANEKLFFGSGTQLSVL.

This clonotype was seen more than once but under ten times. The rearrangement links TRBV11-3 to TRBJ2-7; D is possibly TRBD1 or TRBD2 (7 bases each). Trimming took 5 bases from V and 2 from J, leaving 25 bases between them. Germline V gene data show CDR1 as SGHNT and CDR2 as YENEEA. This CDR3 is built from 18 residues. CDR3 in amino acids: CASSPRGGAGTETYEQYF. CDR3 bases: TGTGCCAGCAGCCCCCGCGGGGGTGCCGGGACAGAGACCTACGAGCAGTACTTC.

CDR3 nucleotide sequence: TGTGCCTGGAACACGGGGGGGACGGCGGACTCCTACGAGCAGTACTTC. Protein product: CAWNTGGTADSYEQYF. This sequence joins TRBV30 and TRBJ2-7, with 8 bases aligning to TRBD2. Germline lookup yields CDR1 GTSNPN and CDR2 SVGIG (reference sequence). The V gene end was trimmed by 4 bases and the J gene end by 0 bases; junction bases not matched to a gene: 11. The CDR3 consists of 16 residues.

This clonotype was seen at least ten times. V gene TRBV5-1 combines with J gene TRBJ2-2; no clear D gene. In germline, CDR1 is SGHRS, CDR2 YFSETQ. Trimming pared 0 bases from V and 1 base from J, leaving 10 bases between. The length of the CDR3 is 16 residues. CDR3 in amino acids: CASSLGQIRNTGELFF. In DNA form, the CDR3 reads TGCGCCAGCAGCTTGGGCCAGATCCGGAACACCGGGGAGCTGTTTTTT.

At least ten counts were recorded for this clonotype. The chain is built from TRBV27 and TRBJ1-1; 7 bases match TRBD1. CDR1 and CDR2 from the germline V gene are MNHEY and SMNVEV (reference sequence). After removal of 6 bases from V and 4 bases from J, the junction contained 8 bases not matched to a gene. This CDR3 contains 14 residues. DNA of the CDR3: TGTGCCAGCAGGCCCCGATCAGGGGGCACTGAAGCTTTCTTT. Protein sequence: CASRPRSGGTEAFF.

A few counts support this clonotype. The DNA for the CDR3 is TGCAGTGCACAGGTAGCGGGAGGGAGAACAGATACGCAGTATTTT. Its protein product is CSAQVAGGRTDTQYF. This chain links TRBV20-1 with TRBJ2-3, with 11 bases that match TRBD2. V trimming: 6 bases; J trimming: 3 bases; junction bases outside the gene matches: 8. Germline loops: CDR1 DFQATT, CDR2 SNEGSKA (reference sequence). This CDR3 region has 15 residues.

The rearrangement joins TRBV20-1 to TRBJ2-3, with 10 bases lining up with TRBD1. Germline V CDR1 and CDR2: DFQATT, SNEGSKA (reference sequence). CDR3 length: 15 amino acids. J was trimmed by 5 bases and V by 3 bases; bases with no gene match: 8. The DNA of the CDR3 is TGCAGTGCTAGGACCGGGACAGGGGTTGAAGATACGCAGTATTTT. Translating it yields CSARTGTGVEDTQYF.

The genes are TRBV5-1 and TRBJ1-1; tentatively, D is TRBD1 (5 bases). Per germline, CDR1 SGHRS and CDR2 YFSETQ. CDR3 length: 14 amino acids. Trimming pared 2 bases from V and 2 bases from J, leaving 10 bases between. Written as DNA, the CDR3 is TGCGCCAGCAGCTTCCGGGACGCCAACACTGAAGCTTTCTTT. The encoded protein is CASSFRDANTEAFF.

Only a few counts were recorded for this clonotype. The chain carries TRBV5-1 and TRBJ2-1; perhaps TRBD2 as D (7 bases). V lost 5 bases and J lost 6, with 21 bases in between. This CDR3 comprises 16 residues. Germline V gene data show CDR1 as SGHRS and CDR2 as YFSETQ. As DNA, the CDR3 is TGCGCCAGCAGACGGAGAGCCGGGGGGCACCCCAATGAGCAGTTCTTC. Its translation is CASRRRAGGHPNEQFF.

The CDR3: CASRRTSGTSNTGELFF. As DNA, the CDR3 is TGCGCCAGCAGGCGGACTAGCGGAACCTCTAACACCGGGGAGCTGTTTTTT. This sequence joins TRBV4-3 and TRBJ2-2, with 10 bases identical to TRBD2. From germline, CDR1 is LGHNA and CDR2 YSLEER. The J segment lost 2 bases and the V segment lost 6 bases, leaving 9 bases of the junction unmatched. The CDR3 length is 17 residues.

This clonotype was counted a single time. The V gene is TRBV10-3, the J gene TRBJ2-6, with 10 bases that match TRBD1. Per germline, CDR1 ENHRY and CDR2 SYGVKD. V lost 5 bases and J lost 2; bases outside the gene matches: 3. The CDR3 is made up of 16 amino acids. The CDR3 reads CAISRQGAAGANVLTF. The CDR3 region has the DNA TGTGCCATCAGTAGACAGGGGGCGGCTGGGGCCAACGTCCTGACTTTC.

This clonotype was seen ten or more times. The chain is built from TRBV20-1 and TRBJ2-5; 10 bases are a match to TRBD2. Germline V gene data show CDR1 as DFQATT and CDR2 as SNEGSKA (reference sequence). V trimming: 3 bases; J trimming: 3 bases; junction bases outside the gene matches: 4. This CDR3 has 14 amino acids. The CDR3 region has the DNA TGCAGTGCTAGTTTTCTAGCGGGAGAAGAGACCCAGTACTTC. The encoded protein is CSASFLAGEETQYF.